Sequencing of this T cell receptor (beta chain) was carried out in a study of cytomegalovirus exposure and HLA in healthy donors. General study results and limits: Reports described diagnosis of cytomegalovirus status by the classifier as highly specific and sensitive.

Profiled with immunoSEQ multiplex PCR; TCRdb holds only in-frame clones, not every one. The sample consists of 55,000 to 75,000 clones, 80% to 95% of them appearing once. Points on this clone: Antigen unknown.

The receptor was isolated from a man younger than 30 in good health and CMV-seropositive. Sequenced input: PBMCs.

The CDR3 sequence: CASSVDGGGSTDTQYF. CDR3 bases: TGTGCCAGCAGCGTAGATGGGGGAGGTAGCACAGATACGCAGTATTTT. The rearrangement uses TRBV9 and TRBJ2-3; a possible D gene is TRBD2 (6 bases). Trimming removed 0 bases at V and 0 bases at J, with 11 bases between. Germline CDR1 and CDR2: SGDLS and YYNGEE. The CDR3 runs to 16 residues.